A selection of T cell receptor beta chains follows, all from one sample in a study of T cell repertoires in cytomegalovirus infection. These receptors' targets are unknown. MiXCR, run by TCRdb on the reads, gives a single entry per CDR3 protein. This sample has about 830,000 distinct CDR3 sequences, with about 31% found just once. The sequences come from cultured CD8+ T cells from PBMCs, collected from culture after CMV antigen stimulation. These TCRs come from a human donor in good health (CMV status not recorded). Some clones in this sample may be carry-over from other donors' samples. The CDR3 runs from the conserved cysteine through the conserved F or W. A D gene is named only where the DNA matches it firmly. Some rows have no size entry. The others give once, few or many, or a class for an expanded clone.

v_gene: TRBV27; j_gene: TRBJ2-2; abundance: .; d_gene: .; len: 12; CDR3aa: CASARYTGELFF; CDR3nt: TGTGCCTCGGCCCGGTACACCGGGGAGCTGTTTTTT
v_gene: TRBV5-6; j_gene: TRBJ1-1; abundance: few; d_gene: .; len: 14; CDR3aa: CASSLRGQGTEAFF; CDR3nt: TGTGCCAGCAGCTTGCGGGGGCAGGGCACTGAAGCTTTCTTT
v_gene: TRBV7-9; j_gene: TRBJ2-1; abundance: many; d_gene: TRBD2; len: 17; CDR3aa: CASSFGLAGDYYNEQFF; CDR3nt: TGTGCCAGCAGCTTTGGACTAGCGGGGGACTACTACAATGAGCAGTTCTTC
v_gene: TRBV12-3/TRBV12-4; j_gene: TRBJ1-1; abundance: few; d_gene: .; len: 13; CDR3aa: CASRFARGTEAFF; CDR3nt: TGTGCCAGCAGGTTTGCAAGGGGCACTGAAGCTTTCTTT
v_gene: TRBV7-2; j_gene: TRBJ1-1; abundance: many; d_gene: .; len: 15; CDR3aa: CASSLEVSRGTEAFF; CDR3nt: TGTGCCAGCAGCTTAGAAGTCAGTCGGGGAACTGAAGCTTTCTTT
v_gene: TRBV6-2/TRBV6-3; j_gene: TRBJ2-2; abundance: .; d_gene: .; len: 15; CDR3aa: CASSYPEGETGELFF; CDR3nt: TGTGCCAGCAGTTACCCGGAGGGGGAGACCGGGGAGCTGTTTTTT
v_gene: TRBV27; j_gene: TRBJ2-2; abundance: .; d_gene: .; len: 14; CDR3aa: CASQATRGTGELFF; CDR3nt: TGTGCCAGCCAAGCCACGAGGGGCACCGGGGAGCTGTTTTTT
v_gene: TRBV6-5; j_gene: TRBJ2-5; abundance: few; d_gene: .; len: 13; CDR3aa: CASMEGRKETQYF; CDR3nt: TGTGCCAGCATGGAGGGGCGTAAGGAGACCCAGTACTTC
v_gene: TRBV2; j_gene: TRBJ2-3; abundance: few; d_gene: .; len: 15; CDR3aa: CASSEYSTVTDTQYF; CDR3nt: TGTGCCAGCAGTGAATATAGTACGGTCACAGATACGCAGTATTTT
v_gene: TRBV20-1; j_gene: TRBJ1-2; abundance: .; d_gene: .; len: 14; CDR3aa: CSARLREAGRGYTF; CDR3nt: TGCAGTGCTAGGTTACGGGAGGCAGGGCGAGGCTACACCTTC
v_gene: TRBV19; j_gene: TRBJ1-2; abundance: .; d_gene: TRBD1; len: 16; CDR3aa: CASSTLPSGGISGYTF; CDR3nt: TGTGCCAGTAGTACCTTGCCCTCAGGGGGGATTAGTGGCTACACCTTC
v_gene: TRBV18; j_gene: TRBJ2-1; abundance: .; d_gene: .; len: 14; CDR3aa: CASSPSQRDNEQFF; CDR3nt: TGTGCCAGCTCACCGTCGCAGCGGGACAATGAGCAGTTCTTC
v_gene: TRBV6-1; j_gene: TRBJ1-1; abundance: many; d_gene: .; len: 14; CDR3aa: CASSPPSRANEAFF; CDR3nt: TGTGCCAGCAGTCCACCCAGCCGAGCGAATGAAGCTTTCTTT
v_gene: TRBV12-3/TRBV12-4; j_gene: TRBJ1-2; abundance: .; d_gene: .; len: 16; CDR3aa: CASHLGHTKTLYGYTF; CDR3nt: TGTGCCAGCCACCTCGGGCACACGAAAACACTCTATGGCTACACCTTC
v_gene: TRBV27; j_gene: TRBJ2-7; abundance: few; d_gene: TRBD2; len: 16; CDR3aa: CASSLMAGEGLREQYF; CDR3nt: TGTGCCAGCAGTTTAATGGCGGGGGAAGGACTACGAGAGCAGTACTTC
v_gene: TRBV7-6; j_gene: TRBJ2-2; abundance: many; d_gene: .; len: 16; CDR3aa: CASSLSVKGGTGELFF; CDR3nt: TGTGCCAGCAGCTTATCTGTAAAGGGCGGTACCGGGGAGCTGTTTTTT
v_gene: TRBV5-1; j_gene: TRBJ1-1; abundance: .; d_gene: .; len: 14; CDR3aa: CASSLGGQTIEAFF; CDR3nt: TGCGCCAGCAGCTTGGGAGGACAGACTATTGAAGCTTTCTTT
v_gene: TRBV28; j_gene: TRBJ1-5; abundance: .; d_gene: .; len: 13; CDR3aa: CASSYPSNQPQHF; CDR3nt: TGTGCCAGCAGTTACCCGAGCAATCAGCCCCAGCATTTT
v_gene: TRBV9; j_gene: TRBJ1-1; abundance: .; d_gene: TRBD1; len: 15; CDR3aa: CASSVAQGAGTEAFF; CDR3nt: TGTGCCAGCAGCGTAGCACAGGGGGCTGGAACTGAAGCTTTCTTT
v_gene: TRBV7-6; j_gene: TRBJ1-1; abundance: .; d_gene: .; len: 12; CDR3aa: CVSSSGRTEAFF; CDR3nt: TGTGTCAGCAGCTCAGGACGGACTGAAGCTTTCTTT
v_gene: TRBV6-5; j_gene: TRBJ1-2; abundance: few; d_gene: .; len: 13; CDR3aa: CASSYPGGYDYTF; CDR3nt: TGTGCCAGCAGTTACCCGGGCGGATACGACTACACCTTC
v_gene: TRBV24-1; j_gene: TRBJ2-6; abundance: .; d_gene: .; len: 13; CDR3aa: CAVGGSGANVLTF; CDR3nt: TGTGCCGTAGGGGGCTCTGGGGCCAACGTCCTGACTTTC
v_gene: TRBV19; j_gene: TRBJ1-1; abundance: few; d_gene: .; len: 14; CDR3aa: CASRDSGIRTEAFF; CDR3nt: TGTGCCAGTAGGGACTCAGGGATCCGCACTGAAGCTTTCTTT
v_gene: TRBV2; j_gene: TRBJ2-2; abundance: few; d_gene: TRBD1; len: 16; CDR3aa: CASSEARTGYTGELFF; CDR3nt: TGTGCCAGCAGTGAAGCGCGGACAGGGTACACCGGGGAGCTGTTTTTT
v_gene: TRBV7-9; j_gene: TRBJ2-5; abundance: .; d_gene: TRBD2; len: 16; CDR3aa: CASSSGLAGAQETQYF; CDR3nt: TGTGCCAGCAGCTCTGGACTAGCGGGGGCCCAAGAGACCCAGTACTTC
v_gene: TRBV5-8; j_gene: TRBJ2-3; abundance: .; d_gene: TRBD1; len: 17; CDR3aa: CASSSLWQDRLTDTQYF; CDR3nt: TGTGCCAGCAGCTCCCTATGGCAGGACAGGCTAACAGATACGCAGTATTTT
v_gene: TRBV27; j_gene: TRBJ2-1; abundance: few; d_gene: .; len: 13; CDR3aa: CASSLSGQNEQFF; CDR3nt: TGTGCCAGCAGTTTATCGGGACAAAATGAGCAGTTCTTC
v_gene: TRBV6-5; j_gene: TRBJ2-3; abundance: .; d_gene: .; len: 15; CDR3aa: CASSSVGNGLDTQYF; CDR3nt: TGTGCCAGCAGTAGTGTGGGGAATGGGTTGGATACGCAGTATTTT
v_gene: TRBV19; j_gene: TRBJ1-5; abundance: .; d_gene: TRBD1; len: 13; CDR3aa: CASTATGNQPQHF; CDR3nt: TGTGCTAGTACCGCGACAGGGAATCAGCCCCAGCATTTT
v_gene: TRBV6-2/TRBV6-3; j_gene: TRBJ1-1; abundance: .; d_gene: TRBD1; len: 14; CDR3aa: CASRLQGAGTEAFF; CDR3nt: TGTGCCAGCAGACTACAGGGGGCTGGCACTGAAGCTTTCTTT
v_gene: TRBV6-2/TRBV6-3; j_gene: TRBJ1-2; abundance: few; d_gene: .; len: 13; CDR3aa: CASSWLTNYGYTF; CDR3nt: TGTGCCAGCAGTTGGCTGACAAACTATGGCTACACCTTC
v_gene: TRBV20-1; j_gene: TRBJ2-1; abundance: .; d_gene: TRBD1; len: 14; CDR3aa: CSARDRDRAYEQFF; CDR3nt: TGCAGTGCTAGAGATCGGGACAGGGCCTATGAGCAGTTCTTC
v_gene: TRBV7-7; j_gene: TRBJ2-1; abundance: .; d_gene: TRBD2; len: 15; CDR3aa: CASSYLAGAVNEQFF; CDR3nt: TGTGCTAGCAGCTATCTAGCGGGGGCCGTCAATGAGCAGTTCTTC
v_gene: TRBV7-2; j_gene: TRBJ2-7; abundance: many; d_gene: TRBD1; len: 14; CDR3aa: CASSLIQGAYEQYF; CDR3nt: TGTGCCAGCAGCCTAATCCAGGGGGCCTACGAGCAGTACTTC
v_gene: TRBV28; j_gene: TRBJ1-6; abundance: .; d_gene: .; len: 15; CDR3aa: CASAEDSSYNSPLHF; CDR3nt: TGTGCCAGCGCTGAGGACAGCTCCTATAATTCACCCCTCCACTTT
v_gene: TRBV6-5; j_gene: TRBJ2-1; abundance: few; d_gene: .; len: 16; CDR3aa: CASSNPYSSLGDEQFF; CDR3nt: TGTGCCAGCAGTAACCCCTACTCTAGCTTGGGTGATGAGCAGTTCTTC
v_gene: TRBV6-5; j_gene: TRBJ1-4; abundance: few; d_gene: .; len: 15; CDR3aa: CASRQEIGVNEKLFF; CDR3nt: TGTGCCAGCAGACAGGAGATAGGGGTTAATGAAAAACTGTTTTTT